This is a list of T cell receptor beta chains from one sample in a study of T cells in Graves' hyperthyroidism and ophthalmopathy. TCRdb independently ran MiXCR on the multiplex PCR reads; one entry per CDR3 protein. The repertoire has approximately 510,000 distinct CDR3 sequences, less than 25% of them found once; the top ten carry 26%. Sequencing input: blood. Source of these receptors: a man aged 18 to 29 with Graves' hyperthyroidism. Each CDR3 is given with its conserved first and last residue. Fields, in order: CDR3 protein, CDR3 DNA, clone size, V gene, J gene, D gene. The D gene is left open where the match is weak. Part of the rows lack a size; the others show once, few, many or a class for expanded clones.

CDR3: CASSRGGTSENTGELFF; DNA: TGTGCCAGCAGTCGAGGGGGGACTAGCGAAAACACCGGGGAGCTGTTTTTT; size: .; V: TRBV27; J: TRBJ2-2; D: TRBD2
CDR3: CASSPDRRNTEAFF; DNA: TGTGCCAGCAGTCCCGACAGGCGGAACACTGAAGCTTTCTTT; size: many; V: TRBV6-4; J: TRBJ1-1; D: .
CDR3: CASSPSGERGEAFF; DNA: TGTGCCAGCAGTCCCTCCGGCGAACGGGGTGAAGCTTTCTTT; size: few; V: TRBV12-3/TRBV12-4; J: TRBJ1-1; D: .
CDR3: CATSRDTGGQYF; DNA: TGTGCCACCAGCAGAGACACGGGAGGACAGTACTTC; size: many; V: TRBV15; J: TRBJ2-7; D: TRBD2
CDR3: CSVGPRGVEYGYTF; DNA: TGCAGCGTTGGCCCCCGGGGGGTAGAGTATGGCTACACCTTC; size: many; V: TRBV29-1; J: TRBJ1-2; D: .
CDR3: CATSDHGSDREHGYTF; DNA: TGTGCCACCAGTGACCATGGTTCGGACAGGGAGCATGGCTACACCTTC; size: many; V: TRBV24-1; J: TRBJ1-2; D: TRBD1
CDR3: CASRIRGGDAYGYTF; DNA: TGCGCCAGCAGAATTCGAGGGGGCGACGCCTATGGCTACACCTTC; size: many; V: TRBV5-1; J: TRBJ1-2; D: TRBD1
CDR3: CAGQVLTGELFF; DNA: TGTGCCGGACAGGTCCTCACCGGGGAGCTGTTTTTT; size: many; V: TRBV30; J: TRBJ2-2; D: TRBD1
CDR3: CASRPTGGFNTEAFF; DNA: TGTGCCAGCAGACCGACAGGGGGCTTCAACACTGAAGCTTTCTTT; size: .; V: TRBV6-2/TRBV6-3; J: TRBJ1-1; D: TRBD1
CDR3: CASSGTFIETQYF; DNA: TGTGCCAGTAGTGGGACTTTCATAGAGACCCAGTACTTC; size: .; V: TRBV19; J: TRBJ2-5; D: .
CDR3: CASSPSGQNYGYTF; DNA: TGTGCCAGCAGCCCCTCGGGTCAGAACTATGGCTACACCTTC; size: few; V: TRBV3-1; J: TRBJ1-2; D: .
CDR3: CASSPFGTGAYEQYF; DNA: TGTGCCAGCAGCCCATTCGGGACGGGAGCCTACGAGCAGTACTTC; size: .; V: TRBV12-3/TRBV12-4; J: TRBJ2-7; D: .
CDR3: CASPSGPPGRGSNQPQHF; DNA: TGTGCCAGCCCCTCCGGCCCCCCTGGCAGGGGTAGCAATCAGCCCCAGCATTTT; size: many; V: TRBV7-9; J: TRBJ1-5; D: .
CDR3: CASSSGRSYSGNTIYF; DNA: TGTGCCAGCAGTTCGGGACGGAGCTACTCTGGAAACACCATATATTTT; size: many; V: TRBV6-2/TRBV6-3; J: TRBJ1-3; D: .
CDR3: CASSLATSGTINTGELCF; DNA: TGTGCCAGCAGCTTAGCTACTAGCGGGACTATCAACACCGGGGAGCTGTGTTTT; size: .; V: TRBV7-6; J: TRBJ2-2; D: TRBD2
CDR3: CASSFSLSGAQFSYEQYF; DNA: TGTGCCAGCAGTTTTAGTCTCAGCGGGGCCCAATTTTCCTACGAGCAGTACTTC; size: .; V: TRBV28; J: TRBJ2-7; D: TRBD2
CDR3: CATLSGPNSGANVLTF; DNA: TGTGCCACCTTAAGCGGGCCCAACTCTGGGGCCAACGTCCTGACTTTC; size: many; V: TRBV12-3/TRBV12-4; J: TRBJ2-6; D: .
CDR3: CASTGGVRATNTEAFF; DNA: TGCGCCAGCACAGGGGGGGTTCGAGCAACGAACACTGAAGCTTTCTTT; size: few; V: TRBV5-1; J: TRBJ1-1; D: TRBD1
CDR3: CASSLSGTGWYEQYF; DNA: TGTGCCAGCAGCCTCTCCGGGACAGGGTGGTACGAGCAGTACTTC; size: many; V: TRBV28; J: TRBJ2-7; D: TRBD1
CDR3: CASTLAGGGETQYF; DNA: TGTGCCAGCACCCTCGCAGGGGGCGGTGAGACCCAGTACTTC; size: many; V: TRBV11-2; J: TRBJ2-5; D: TRBD1
CDR3: CASTPLLTANYGYTF; DNA: TGTGCCAGCACCCCGCTACTGACTGCTAACTATGGCTACACCTTC; size: many; V: TRBV12-3/TRBV12-4; J: TRBJ1-2; D: .
CDR3: CASSSSGQSEQYF; DNA: TGTGCCAGCAGCTCCTCCGGACAGAGCGAGCAGTACTTC; size: .; V: TRBV13; J: TRBJ2-7; D: .
CDR3: CASSLPTVAYEQYF; DNA: TGTGCCAGCAGTCTGCCTACAGTTGCCTACGAGCAGTACTTC; size: many; V: TRBV28; J: TRBJ2-7; D: .
CDR3: CASSGALTEAFF; DNA: TGTGCCAGTAGTGGGGCCCTCACTGAAGCTTTCTTT; size: .; V: TRBV19; J: TRBJ1-1; D: .
CDR3: CASSLGSGGEQYF; DNA: TGTGCCAGCAGCCTAGGGTCAGGGGGCGAGCAGTACTTC; size: many; V: TRBV7-9; J: TRBJ2-7; D: TRBD1
CDR3: CASKEGQFNYEQYF; DNA: TGTGCCAGCAAAGAAGGACAGTTTAACTACGAGCAGTACTTC; size: few; V: TRBV27; J: TRBJ2-7; D: .
CDR3: CASSLEAAYQETQYF; DNA: TGTGCCAGCAGTTTAGAAGCGGCGTACCAAGAGACCCAGTACTTC; size: many; V: TRBV28; J: TRBJ2-5; D: .
CDR3: CATSLPDRAVGYTF; DNA: TGTGCCACCAGCCTCCCAGATCGTGCGGTGGGCTACACCTTC; size: .; V: TRBV24-1; J: TRBJ1-2; D: .
CDR3: CASSPTGSTYEQYF; DNA: TGTGCCAGCAGCCCCACAGGGTCCACCTACGAGCAGTACTTC; size: .; V: TRBV9; J: TRBJ2-7; D: .
CDR3: CSARDGTGSYEQYF; DNA: TGCAGTGCTAGAGACGGGACAGGCTCCTACGAGCAGTACTTC; size: many; V: TRBV20-1; J: TRBJ2-7; D: TRBD1
CDR3: CASSLARSGGGQPETQYF; DNA: TGTGCCAGCAGCTTAGCTCGGTCGGGCGGGGGCCAACCAGAGACCCAGTACTTC; size: many; V: TRBV7-9; J: TRBJ2-5; D: .
CDR3: CASSPPDRGNQETQYF; DNA: TGTGCCAGCAGCCCGCCGGACAGGGGAAACCAAGAGACCCAGTACTTC; size: many; V: TRBV28; J: TRBJ2-5; D: TRBD1
CDR3: CSARAGNPNTEAFF; DNA: TGCAGTGCTAGAGCGGGCAACCCGAACACTGAAGCTTTCTTT; size: many; V: TRBV20-1; J: TRBJ1-1; D: .